This TCR beta chain is drawn from a study of shared clonotypes between healthy human individuals (dated by TCRdb to 2019 to 2021). Broadly, across the study: The cohort comprised a couple of women and three men aged 18 to 49 years. Per donor, three plates each were used for CD4 naive and CD4 memory, two for CD8 naive, and one for CD8 memory. To estimate repertoire size and how much clonotypes are shared between individuals, the study performed deep sequencing of blood TCR repertoires from 4 to 6 healthy adults. To increase sequencing depth and limit assay-specific biases, different laboratories used diverse techniques to prepare libraries and sequence TCR repertoires. Between about 0.85 and 9.5 billion PBMCs per donor were obtained by leukapheresis.

TCR CDR3 regions were amplified from genomic DNA by multiplex PCR using the deep immunoSEQ assay. Genomic DNA extracted from each cell subset was distributed evenly over all wells of several immunoSEQ 96-well plates, and each plate served as one replicate. Each replicate PCR for sorted subsets received about 200 ng genomic DNA, equal to some 32,000 T cell genomes. Purified libraries were quantified with a Qubit 3.0 fluorometer, sized on a Bioanalyzer 2100, and re-quantified with the KAPA Library Quantification kit. Each immunoSEQ 96-well plate was sequenced on its own single-read 150-cycle Illumina NextSeq 550 flow cell. The original pipeline was this. Because the immunoSEQ output held only junctional sequences and lacked quality scores, the filtering could not match the filtering applied to full-length reads. Sequences were annotated with PyIR, a Python wrapper for IgBLAST v1.9, and V/J genes and CDR3 were assigned using IMGT germline references. Any read was removed if the V/J assignment was weak (E-value above 1e-6), the CDR3 was missing, or the read contained stop codons, out-of-frame junctions, or ambiguous translated residues. V3J clonotypes were defined by identical inferred V gene, J gene, and CDR3 amino acid sequence. The percentage overlap between two repertoires was calculated by dividing the number of shared unique clonotypes by the size of the smaller repertoire. Repertoire richness was assessed with RTK rarefaction, the Chao1 estimator, and Recon v2.1 estimates of unobserved clonotypes. Generation probabilities for all TCRbeta clonotypes obtained by the gDNA method from a handful of donors were computed using OLGA. TCRdb holds this immuneACCESS table with in-frame rearrangements only. Some clones are missing; in checked studies, unresolved V genes explain under half, and the rest has no known cause. V and J calls and clone size are those listed in that table; D and trimming were worked out from the DNA. In this sample the table shows more than 2 million clones, more than 90% of which occur a single time. In total, the top ten clones hold 0.1% to 0.15% of the sample.

Clipping removes 4 bases from V and 4 bases from J, with 5 as the unmatched junction base count. Reading the germline V gene gives CDR1 SGHDT and CDR2 YYEEEE. The CDR3, cysteine through phenylalanine, is 14 amino acids long. Solely the CDR3 DNA is kept, with 42 bases framed from the first base. What the work shows at the level of the full study, not this receptor alone: Naive subsets generally had larger estimated clonotype richness than memory subsets. The small number of donors limited the genetic and exposure-history diversity represented. Approximately 5% of naive CD4, roughly 3.6% of naive CD8, about 2.4% of memory CD4, and 0.4% of memory CD8 clonotypes were shared across a few donors. Higher generation probabilities were observed for clonotypes shared by all four sorted-subset donors than for non-shared clonotypes. Rarefaction of sorted-subset datasets indicated incomplete sequencing despite the large sequencing depth. Based on pairwise subsampling, the degree of clonotype sharing among donors was expected to be affected by sequencing depth. Only blood was sampled, and tissue TCR repertoires likely differ from those in blood.

Turning to this clone: Its specific antigen is unknown. Nothing much larger sits one base from this clone, and base qualities are not available.

The donors were healthy, HIV-negative adults who had no recently reported acute infections or vaccinations. Only Caucasian adults living in Nashville, Tennessee, USA were represented among the donors. CD4+ T cells were enriched by magnetic negative selection; naive cells were then positively selected on CD45RA, and the negative fraction formed the memory subset. Blood was collected by leukapheresis, and PBMCs were isolated by Ficoll-Histopaque density gradient centrifugation and then cryopreserved in liquid nitrogen vapor phase. Purity and quantity of every magnetically sorted T cell population were checked by analytical flow cytometry. From each sorted fraction, genomic DNA was isolated and quantified by UV absorbance on a Nanodrop 2000c.

The TCR originated in a man younger than 35 in good health. The chain is encoded by TRBV5-6 joined to TRBJ2-3; 8 of the junction bases match TRBD2. The sample taken for sequencing was naive CD4+ T cells sorted from blood. The sample's cell subset or site label is to be understood as: CD45RA+ positively selected. The DNA reads TGTGCCAGCAGCAGCAGCGGGAGCGCAGATACGCAGTATTTT. Translated, it gives CASSSSGSADTQYF.